The rows below give T cell receptor beta chains drawn from one sample of a study of blood T cell repertoires in COVID-19. The data were produced by immunoSEQ multiplex PCR, yet TCRdb's version contains in-frame clones alone and is incomplete. The sample consists of some 150,000 clones, roughly 90% of them appearing once. The specimen was peripheral blood. These receptors originate from a human donor in a cohort sampled during active COVID-19. The CDR3 runs from the conserved cysteine through the conserved F or W. The D gene is left open where the match is weak. Size is omitted from some rows. Given values are once, few, many or a class for expanded clones.

D gene | clone size | J gene | V gene | CDR3 protein | CDR3 DNA
. | . | TRBJ1-5 | TRBV7-3 | CASSLNPTDSNQPQHF | TGTGCCAGCAGCTTAAACCCGACAGATAGCAATCAGCCCCAGCATTTT
. | . | TRBJ2-6 | TRBV7-9 | CASIPSQGPRSGANVLTF | TGTGCCAGCATTCCGAGCCAGGGCCCCCGCTCTGGGGCCAACGTCCTGACTTTC
. | . | TRBJ1-4 | TRBV2 | CASSRVLNEKLFF | TGTGCCAGCAGTCGGGTCCTAAATGAAAAACTGTTTTTT
. | . | TRBJ2-1 | TRBV6-1 | CASSEADRHNEQFF | TGTGCCAGCAGTGAAGCAGACAGGCACAATGAGCAGTTCTTC
TRBD2 | . | TRBJ2-5 | TRBV5-1 | CASSWRGLAGGPGETQYF | TGCGCCAGCAGCTGGCGAGGGCTAGCGGGAGGGCCGGGGGAGACCCAGTACTTC
TRBD1 | once | TRBJ1-2 | TRBV28 | CASSGTGGGVYGYTF | TGTGCCAGCAGCGGGACAGGTGGAGGGGTCTATGGCTACACCTTC
TRBD2 | . | TRBJ2-5 | TRBV30 | CAWSVGEAGETQYF | TGTGCCTGGAGTGTAGGGGAAGCGGGGGAGACCCAGTACTTC
TRBD1 | . | TRBJ2-4 | TRBV11-2 | CASSLVGTGGNIQYF | TGTGCCAGCAGCCTAGTGGGGACAGGGGGCAACATTCAGTACTTC
. | . | TRBJ2-7 | TRBV28 | CASSLSPQGKIYEQYF | TGTGCCAGCAGTTTATCCCCCCAGGGGAAAATCTACGAGCAGTACTTC
. | once | TRBJ1-3 | TRBV5-1 | CASARGPTRMNTIYF | TGCGCCAGCGCCCGAGGGCCTACAAGGATGAACACCATATATTTT
. | . | TRBJ2-6 | TRBV3-1/TRBV3-2 | CASSQEGANHIVGANVLTF | TGTGCCAGCAGCCAAGAAGGGGCCAACCATATCGTCGGGGCCAACGTCCTGACTTTC